This T cell receptor (beta chain) is drawn from a study of blood T cell repertoires in COVID-19 (TCRdb year 2020). With regard to the full study: The collaborator samples originated in the United States, Italy and Spain and spanned the acute and convalescent phases of COVID-19. The prospective study material was composed of cDNA or gDNA derived from T cells, B-cell-depleted T cells, or PBMCs. Deeply sampled blood TCRbeta repertoires from subjects exposed to, actively infected with, or recovered from COVID-19 were included in the dataset. The repertoires were released in a freely available public database intended as a resource for research on the immune response to SARS-CoV-2. Samples came from the ongoing ImmuneRACE study (first 160 participants) plus 1,254 subjects from 6 global collaborators. Sample metadata almost always included a de-identified subject ID, COVID-19 status, age in years and sex. HLA class I and class II types, where available, came from metadata supplied by the sample provider rather than from assay-based typing.

Each collaborating institution followed its own protocols to collect whole blood in K2EDTA tubes. For TCRbeta analysis, collaborator samples were shipped as frozen whole blood, as isolated PBMCs, or as DNA extracted from either sample type. The immunoSEQ Assay, a bias-controlled multiplex PCR, was used to amplify TCRbeta CDR3 regions from genomic DNA. Regarding the original processing steps: The number of nucleated cells in each sample was estimated from the amplification of reference gene primers within the assay. To quantify the absolute abundance of each unique TCRbeta CDR3 rearrangement, sequence reads were collapsed and filtered. Productive Simpson clonality was computed per sample as the square root of Simpson's diversity index over productive rearrangements. TCRdb re-hosts the immuneACCESS table, in-frame sequences only. Its copies lack some clones; in the studies checked, an unresolved V gene accounts for under half of them, and the cause for the rest is not known. Clonal size and the V and J genes are those of that table, whereas D and trimming came from the DNA. Recorded for this sample are roughly 130,000 clones; around 90% of them occurred a single time. 8% to 11% of the sample goes to the ten largest clones.

About this clone itself: Its antigen is not yet known. No much larger clone exists at a distance of one base, and base qualities are not known.

Broader findings and caveats from the paper: How much clinical and demographic metadata was included differed by source and by participant, and the metadata was provided uncurated.

Sequencing was carried out using peripheral blood. The source of this sequence is a man aged 55 to 70 with active or convalescent COVID-19.

The DNA sequence is given as TGTGCCAGCAGCTCTCAGGGCGGGACCGGATACAACGTCCTGACTTTC. Translated, it gives CASSSQGGTGYNVLTF. The sequence links TRBV21-1 to TRBJ2-6; the table's D call, TRBD2, has no DNA check behind it. TRBV21-1 is a pseudogene. Counted from cysteine to phenylalanine, this CDR3 has 16 amino acids. The kept DNA is CDR3 alone, 48 bases in frame from the first base.